Listed below are T cell receptor beta chains from one sample, sequenced in a study of post-analysis software for immune sequencing data. Using its own MiXCR run on the PCR reads, TCRdb lists one record per CDR3 protein. This sample has around 700,000 distinct CDR3 sequences, with approximately 59% found just once. Sequences were obtained from blood. The receptors were sampled from a girl between 2 and 10 years old with multiple sclerosis. Each CDR3 is given without its conserved first and last residue. D genes are given only for firm matches.

10,.,TRBV6-6,ASSGGTFEQF
15,TRBD2,TRBV6-1,ASSVTSGSPAKNIQY
19,.,TRBV5-6,ASSFSEGPFGHAFPEETQY
13,TRBD1,TRBV6-1,ASIQGVLSNQPQH
9,.,TRBV5-1,ASSLDREQF
14,TRBD1,TRBV5-1,ASSWGAGTANTEAF
13,TRBD1,TRBV7-2,ASSGQGQGSTEAF
13,.,TRBV7-9,ASSFTSWGTGEQY
14,.,TRBV4-1,ASSNLQGGSRGGYT
12,TRBD1,TRBV27,ASSLFLGTGEAF
12,TRBD2,TRBV20-1,SAKRRGGTDTQY
14,TRBD2,TRBV7-2,ASSLIGGSLTGELF
13,TRBD2,TRBV5-5,ASSDGLADENEQF
13,TRBD2,TRBV27,ASKPRLAVSYEQY
14,TRBD2,TRBV6-2/TRBV6-3,ASSLRTSGFSDTQY
11,TRBD2,TRBV29-1,SILGGRTDEQY
11,.,TRBV14,ASSLGFNYGYT
17,TRBD1,TRBV12-3/TRBV12-4,ASSHTHRTGCQIGLEQY
12,.,TRBV20-1,SARDPTLNTEAF
10,.,TRBV29-1,SVDQNTGELF
13,.,TRBV21-1,ASPPGHLKGHEQY
15,.,TRBV3-1,ASSPLGGGREGYGYT
13,TRBD2,TRBV25-1,ASSTGTRHTDTQY
12,.,TRBV12-3/TRBV12-4,ANTRGSGANVLT
12,.,TRBV10-2,ASSEPNLYNEQF
11,.,TRBV4-3,ASSQGPTDTRY
12,TRBD1,TRBV6-2/TRBV6-3,ASSSDRGPYEQY
13,TRBD1,TRBV15,ATSSQGAGANVLT
12,.,TRBV4-1,ASSQEAVTGELF
13,TRBD2,TRBV20-1,SAGTGTSGRQTQY
12,TRBD1,TRBV12-3/TRBV12-4,ASSCTGEATEAF
14,.,TRBV29-1,SVERRGRINIDTQY
12,.,TRBV10-3,AISDRGDEDTQY
14,TRBD1,TRBV5-1,ASSPWGTGYPDTQY
12,.,TRBV14,ASSLWTAHNEQF
12,.,TRBV5-1,ASSLAQEVDTQY
12,.,TRBV7-2,ASRGWGGEETQY
15,TRBD2,TRBV29-1,SVELRAPSGGGDTQY
12,TRBD1,TRBV6-2/TRBV6-3,ASSEGQEYNEQF
12,TRBD2,TRBV28,ASNGGSSYNEQF
14,.,TRBV5-4,ASSLEGLVSYNEQF
12,TRBD2,TRBV3-1,ASSILAGGREQF
13,.,TRBV11-1,ASSLLRASQETQY